This T cell receptor beta chain was identified during a study of T cell responses to AZD1222 COVID-19 vaccine. The length of the CDR3 is 13 residues. CDR1 is SGHAT, CDR2 FQNNGV, per germline. Trimming removed 2 bases from V and 1 base from J, with 5 bases in between. In regard to this clone: Its target is not known.

Regarding the study as a whole: Sampling that yielded the repertoires occurred only after the peak T cell response. White British people made up most donors, females outnumbered males, and clonal diversity was possibly underestimated. Baseline serology detected seropositivity in only 5 or 6 AZD1222 recipients.

The method was immunoSEQ multiplex PCR; TCRdb's version includes in-frame clones alone and lacks a portion of them. The data hold 130,000 to 150,000 clones, with around 90% observed a single time. This TCR was sampled from an adult in good health. The material sequenced was peripheral blood, taken on day 0 of AZD1222 vaccination. The chain carries TRBV11-2 and TRBJ1-1; D ambiguous. For the CDR3, the DNA is TGTGCCAGCAGCTTATGGGAGAACACTGAAGCTTTCTTT. It codes for CASSLWENTEAFF. Filled out from reference TRBV11-2 and TRBJ1-1, the complete variable domain reads EAGVAQSPRYKIIEKRQSVAFWCNPISGHATLYWYQQILGQGPKLLIQFQNNGVVDDSQLPKDRFSAERLKGVDSTLKIQPAKLEDSAVYLCASSLWENTEAFFGQGTRLTVV.